The T cell receptor (beta chain) described here comes from a study of identical twins. The CDR3 sequence is 17 residues long. Trimming at V came to 0 bases and at J to 8 bases, leaving 17 bases not matched to a gene. CDR1 is SQVTM, CDR2 ANQGSEA, per germline. The authors used template switching to add a universal primer site and gave cDNA unique molecular identifiers. TCRdb re-called the 5' RACE reads through MiXCR, storing one row per CDR3 protein. This table holds roughly 250,000 distinct CDR3 sequences, 7.5% found once. In addition, the sample was reused for a study of yellow fever vaccine responses in identical twins.

The sequence came from a woman aged 18 to 35 in good health. The rearrangement joins TRBV29-1 to TRBJ1-2, with TRBD1 matching over 8 bases. The sample consisted of CD8+ T cells sorted from blood. CDR3 bases: TGCAGCGTTGAAGAAGGCCAGGGGGCGCTGGGGGCTGGAGGCTACACCTTC. It yields the protein CSVEEGQGALGAGGYTF.